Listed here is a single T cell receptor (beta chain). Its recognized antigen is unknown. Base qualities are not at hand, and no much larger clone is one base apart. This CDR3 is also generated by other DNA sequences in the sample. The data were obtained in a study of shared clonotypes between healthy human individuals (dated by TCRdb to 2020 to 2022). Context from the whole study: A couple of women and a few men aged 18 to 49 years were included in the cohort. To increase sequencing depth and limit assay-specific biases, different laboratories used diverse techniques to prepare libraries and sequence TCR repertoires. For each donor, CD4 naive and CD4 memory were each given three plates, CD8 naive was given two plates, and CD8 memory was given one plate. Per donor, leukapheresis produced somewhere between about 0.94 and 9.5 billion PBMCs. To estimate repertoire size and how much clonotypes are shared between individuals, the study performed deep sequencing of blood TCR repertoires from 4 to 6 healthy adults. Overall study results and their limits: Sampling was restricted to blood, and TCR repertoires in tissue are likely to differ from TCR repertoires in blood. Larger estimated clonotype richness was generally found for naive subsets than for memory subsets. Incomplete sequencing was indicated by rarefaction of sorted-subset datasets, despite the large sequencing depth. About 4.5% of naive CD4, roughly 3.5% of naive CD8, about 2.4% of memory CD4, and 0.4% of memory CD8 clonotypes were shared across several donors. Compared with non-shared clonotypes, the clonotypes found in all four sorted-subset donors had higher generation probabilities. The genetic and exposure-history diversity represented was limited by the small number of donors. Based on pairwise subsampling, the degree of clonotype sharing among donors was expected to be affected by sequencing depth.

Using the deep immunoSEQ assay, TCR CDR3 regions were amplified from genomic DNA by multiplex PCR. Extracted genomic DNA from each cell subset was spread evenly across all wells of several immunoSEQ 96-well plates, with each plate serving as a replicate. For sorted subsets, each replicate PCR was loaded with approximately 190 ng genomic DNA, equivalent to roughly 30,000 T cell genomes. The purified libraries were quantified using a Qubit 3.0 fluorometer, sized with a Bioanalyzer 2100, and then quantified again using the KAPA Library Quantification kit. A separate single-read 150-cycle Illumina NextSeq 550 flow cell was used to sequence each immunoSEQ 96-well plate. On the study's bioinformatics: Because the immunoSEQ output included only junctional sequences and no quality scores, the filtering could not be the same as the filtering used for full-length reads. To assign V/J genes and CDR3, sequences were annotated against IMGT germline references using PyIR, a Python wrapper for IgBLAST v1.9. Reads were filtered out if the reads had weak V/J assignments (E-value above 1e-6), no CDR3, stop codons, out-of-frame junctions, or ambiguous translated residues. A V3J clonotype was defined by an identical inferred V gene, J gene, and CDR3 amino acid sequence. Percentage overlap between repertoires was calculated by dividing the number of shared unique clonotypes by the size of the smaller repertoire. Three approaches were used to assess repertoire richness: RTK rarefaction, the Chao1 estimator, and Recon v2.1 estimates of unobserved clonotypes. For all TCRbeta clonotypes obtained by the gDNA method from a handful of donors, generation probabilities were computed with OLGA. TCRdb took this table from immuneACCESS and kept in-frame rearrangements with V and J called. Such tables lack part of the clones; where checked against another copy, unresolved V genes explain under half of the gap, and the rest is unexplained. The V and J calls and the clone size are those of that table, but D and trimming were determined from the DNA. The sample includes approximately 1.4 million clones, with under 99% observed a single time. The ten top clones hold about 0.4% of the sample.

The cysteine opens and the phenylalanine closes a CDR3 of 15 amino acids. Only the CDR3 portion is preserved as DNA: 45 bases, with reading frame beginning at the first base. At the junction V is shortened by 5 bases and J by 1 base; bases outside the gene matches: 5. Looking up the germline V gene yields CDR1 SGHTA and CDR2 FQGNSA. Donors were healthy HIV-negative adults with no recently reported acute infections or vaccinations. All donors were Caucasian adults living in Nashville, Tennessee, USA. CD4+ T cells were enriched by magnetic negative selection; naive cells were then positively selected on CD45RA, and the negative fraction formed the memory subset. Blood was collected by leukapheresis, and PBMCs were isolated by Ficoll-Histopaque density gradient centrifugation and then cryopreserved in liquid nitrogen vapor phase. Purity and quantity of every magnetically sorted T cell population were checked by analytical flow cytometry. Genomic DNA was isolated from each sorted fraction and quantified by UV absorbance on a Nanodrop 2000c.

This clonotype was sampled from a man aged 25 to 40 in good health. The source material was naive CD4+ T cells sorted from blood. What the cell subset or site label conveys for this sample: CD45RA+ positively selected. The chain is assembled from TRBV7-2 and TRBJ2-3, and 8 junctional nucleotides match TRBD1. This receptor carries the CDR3 CASSDRGPGTDTQYF. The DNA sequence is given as TGTGCCAGCAGCGACAGGGGCCCGGGCACAGATACGCAGTATTTT.